This T cell receptor (beta chain) is from a study of cytomegalovirus exposure and HLA in healthy donors. Looked up from germline, CDR1 is KGHSH and CDR2 is LQKENI. CDR3 length: 16 amino acids. V was clipped by 8 bases and J by 3 bases, with 22 bases between them. The table came from immunoSEQ multiplex PCR; TCRdb's copy has only in-frame clones and leaves some out. The sample lists about 160,000 clones; less than 90% were seen once. The TCR originated in a woman aged 18-29 years in good health and CMV-seronegative. V gene TRBV18 combines with J gene TRBJ1-1; TRBD1 might be the D (6 bases). The sequencing sample was made of PBMCs. The DNA for the CDR3 is TGTGCCAGCACAGGGAGAACGGGGCTAGGGGACACTGAAGCTTTCTTT. Residues: CASTGRTGLGDTEAFF.